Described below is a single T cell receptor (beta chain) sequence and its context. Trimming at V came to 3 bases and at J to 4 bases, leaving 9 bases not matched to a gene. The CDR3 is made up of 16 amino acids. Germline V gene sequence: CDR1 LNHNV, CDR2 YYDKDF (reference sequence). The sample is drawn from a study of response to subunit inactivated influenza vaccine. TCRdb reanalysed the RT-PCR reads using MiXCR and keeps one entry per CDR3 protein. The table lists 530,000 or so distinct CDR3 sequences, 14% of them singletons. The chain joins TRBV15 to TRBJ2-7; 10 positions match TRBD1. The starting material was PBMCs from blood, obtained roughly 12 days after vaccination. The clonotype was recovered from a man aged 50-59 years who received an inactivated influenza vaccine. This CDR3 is CATSSNRDRGFYEQYF. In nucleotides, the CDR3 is TGTGCCACCAGCAGTAACCGGGACAGGGGCTTTTACGAGCAGTACTTC.